Following are 7 T cell receptor beta chains from one sample sequenced in a study of cytotoxic CD8 clonotypes in ibrutinib-treated CLL. Method: immunoSEQ multiplex PCR; TCRdb's copy keeps in-frame clones and lacks some. This table holds 35,000 to 45,000 clones, 71% found once. This sample comprised PBMCs, obtained at disease progression, from a patient treated with ibrutinib. These receptors were taken from a human donor with chronic lymphocytic leukemia.

V and J are TRBV6-5 and TRBJ2-1, with D possibly TRBD2 on 7 matching bases. The germline V gene encodes CDR1 MNHEY and CDR2 SVGAGI. The germline V and J ends were trimmed by 8 bases and 5 bases, with 13 bases remaining between them. The CDR3 has 13 residues. CDR3 in DNA: TGTGCCAGCGGGAGAGGGGGGGACAATGAGCAGTTCTTC. This codes for CASGRGGDNEQFF.

The chain employs TRBV19 and TRBJ2-1; 13 bases match TRBD2. Looked up from germline, CDR1 is LNHDA and CDR2 is SQIVND (reference sequence). With V trimmed by 2 bases and J by 5 bases, 6 bases remained unmatched. This CDR3 region has 17 residues. This chain's CDR3 is CASSIRTSGGLHNEQFF. Here the CDR3 DNA reads TGTGCCAGTAGTATAAGGACTAGCGGGGGCCTGCACAATGAGCAGTTCTTC.

In its sample, this clone was seen a few times. The V and J genes are TRBV6-1 and TRBJ2-3; D might be TRBD1 or TRBD2, each matching 6 bases. Germline lookup yields CDR1 MNHNS and CDR2 SASEGT. V lost 7 bases to trimming and J lost 8 bases, with 19 bases between them. The CDR3 is made up of 14 amino acids. The CDR3 sequence: CASTQVGGRGTQYF. The CDR3 region has the DNA TGTGCCAGCACTCAGGTGGGGGGCCGAGGTACGCAGTATTTT.

J is TRBJ1-1 and V is TRBV7-9; 8 bases map to TRBD1. Trimming at V came to 5 bases and at J to 4 bases, leaving 18 bases not matched to a gene. This CDR3 is built from 18 residues. CDR1 and CDR2 from the germline V gene are SEHNR and FQNEAQ (reference sequence). For the CDR3, the DNA is TGTGCCAGCAGCCTATACCTAACCCGGACAGGGACGGGCACTGAAGCTTTCTTT. Translation: CASSLYLTRTGTGTEAFF.

As regards this clone: One base away lies a much larger clone, so this may be a sequencing read error. The same CDR3 arises from other DNA sequences in this sample as well. The J gene is TRBJ1-4, the V gene TRBV4-2, with TRBD1 as a possible D gene (5 bases). From germline, CDR1 is LGHNA and CDR2 YNFKEQ. V lost 0 bases and J lost 8, with 7 bases in between. CDR3 length equals 13 residues. CDR3 amino acids: CASSQESGEKLFF. DNA of the CDR3: TGTGCCAGCAGCCAAGAATCAGGGGAAAAACTGTTTTTT.

Worth noting for this clone: Other DNA sequences in the same sample also yield this CDR3. This chain joins TRBV5-1 and TRBJ2-3, with D hard to call. There are 13 residues in the CDR3. Germline loops: CDR1 SGHRS, CDR2 YFSETQ. V lost 4 bases, J lost 4 bases, and 10 bases lay in between. CDR3 nucleotides: TGCGCCAGCAGCCCCGGATCTGCAGATACGCAGTATTTT. Its translation is CASSPGSADTQYF.

The rearrangement links TRBV5-4 to TRBJ2-1, with D possibly TRBD2 on 6 matching bases. V was cut by 0 bases and J by 8 bases, with 18 bases left in between. Germline V CDR1 and CDR2: SGHNT, YYREEE (reference sequence). The CDR3 has 16 amino acids. The CDR3 coding sequence is TGTGCCAGCAGCTTGGCGGCACTAGGAGGGGCTGATGAGCAGTTCTTC. Residues: CASSLAALGGADEQFF.